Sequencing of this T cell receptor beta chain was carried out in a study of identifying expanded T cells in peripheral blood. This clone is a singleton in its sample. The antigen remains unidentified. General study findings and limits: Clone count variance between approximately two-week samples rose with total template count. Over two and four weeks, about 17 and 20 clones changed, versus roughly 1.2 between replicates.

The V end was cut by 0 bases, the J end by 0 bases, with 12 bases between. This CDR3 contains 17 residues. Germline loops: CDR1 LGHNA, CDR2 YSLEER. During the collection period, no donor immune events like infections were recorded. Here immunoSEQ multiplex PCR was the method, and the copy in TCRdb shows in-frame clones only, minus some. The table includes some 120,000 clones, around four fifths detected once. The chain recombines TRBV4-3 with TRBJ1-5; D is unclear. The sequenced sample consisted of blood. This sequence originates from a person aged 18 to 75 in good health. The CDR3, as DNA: TGCGCCAGCAGCCAAGAGAGCACAGTTTATAGCAATCAGCCCCAGCATTTT. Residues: CASSQESTVYSNQPQHF.